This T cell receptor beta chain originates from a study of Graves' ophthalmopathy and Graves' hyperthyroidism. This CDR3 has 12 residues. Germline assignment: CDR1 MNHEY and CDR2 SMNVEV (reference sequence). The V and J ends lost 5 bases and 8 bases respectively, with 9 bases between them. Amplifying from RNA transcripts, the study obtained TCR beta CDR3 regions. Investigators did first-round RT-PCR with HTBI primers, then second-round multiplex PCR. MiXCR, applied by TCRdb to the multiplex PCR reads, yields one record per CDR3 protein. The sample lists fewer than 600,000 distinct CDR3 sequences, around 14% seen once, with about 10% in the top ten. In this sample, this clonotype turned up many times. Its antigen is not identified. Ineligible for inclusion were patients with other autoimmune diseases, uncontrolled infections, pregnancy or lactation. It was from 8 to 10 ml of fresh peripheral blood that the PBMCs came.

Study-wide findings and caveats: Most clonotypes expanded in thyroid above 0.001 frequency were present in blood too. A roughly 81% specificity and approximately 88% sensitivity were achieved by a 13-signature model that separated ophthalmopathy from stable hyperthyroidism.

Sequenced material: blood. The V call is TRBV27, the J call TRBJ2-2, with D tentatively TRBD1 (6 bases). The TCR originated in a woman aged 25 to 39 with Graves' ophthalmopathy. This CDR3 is CASSLGQGELFF. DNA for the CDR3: TGTGCCAGCAGTCTAGGACAGGGGGAGCTGTTTTTT.